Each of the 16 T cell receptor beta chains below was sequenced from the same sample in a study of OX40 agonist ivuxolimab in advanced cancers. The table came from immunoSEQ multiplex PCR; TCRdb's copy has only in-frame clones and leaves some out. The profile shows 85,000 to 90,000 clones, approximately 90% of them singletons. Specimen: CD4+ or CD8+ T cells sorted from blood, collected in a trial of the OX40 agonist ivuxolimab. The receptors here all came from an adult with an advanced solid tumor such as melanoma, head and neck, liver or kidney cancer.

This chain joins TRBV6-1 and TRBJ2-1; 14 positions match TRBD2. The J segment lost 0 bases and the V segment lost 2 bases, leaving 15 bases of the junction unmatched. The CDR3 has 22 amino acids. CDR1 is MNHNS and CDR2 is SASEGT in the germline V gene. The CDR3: CASSELGLAGVPRFRSYNEQFF. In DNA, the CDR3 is TGTGCCAGCAGTGAATTGGGACTAGCGGGAGTCCCGAGGTTCCGCTCCTACAATGAGCAGTTCTTC.

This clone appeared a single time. CDR3 bases: TGTGCCAGCTCACCAGGGGTAGGGGCCCTCGTTGGTGCCAAAAACATTCAGTACTTC. It translates to CASSPGVGALVGAKNIQYF. This chain joins TRBV18 and TRBJ2-4; possibly TRBD1 for D (5 bases). The germline gives CDR1 KGHSH, CDR2 LQKENI. The length of the CDR3 is 19 residues. The V gene lost 2 bases and the J gene lost 1 base, with 21 bases spanning the gap. The entire variable domain, with the rest obtained from reference TRBV18 and TRBJ2-4, is as follows: NAGVMQNPRHLVRRRGQEARLRCSPMKGHSHVYWYRQLPEEGLKFMVYLQKENIIDESGMPKERFSAEFPKEGPSILRIQQVVRGDSAAYFCASSPGVGALVGAKNIQYFGAGTRLSVL.

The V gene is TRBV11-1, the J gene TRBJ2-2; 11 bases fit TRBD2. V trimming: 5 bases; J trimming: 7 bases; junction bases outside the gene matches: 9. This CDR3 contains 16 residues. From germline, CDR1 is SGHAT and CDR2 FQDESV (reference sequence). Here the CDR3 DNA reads TGTGCCAGCAGCGTCCGCACTAGCGGGAGTGTCGGGGAGCTGTTTTTT. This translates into CASSVRTSGSVGELFF.

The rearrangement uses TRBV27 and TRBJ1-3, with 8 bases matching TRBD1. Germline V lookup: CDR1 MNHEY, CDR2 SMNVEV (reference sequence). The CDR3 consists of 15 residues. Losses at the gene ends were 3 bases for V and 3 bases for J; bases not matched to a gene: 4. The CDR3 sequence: CASSLGRGLGNTIYF. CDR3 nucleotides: TGTGCCAGCAGTTTGGGCAGGGGGCTTGGAAACACCATATATTTT.

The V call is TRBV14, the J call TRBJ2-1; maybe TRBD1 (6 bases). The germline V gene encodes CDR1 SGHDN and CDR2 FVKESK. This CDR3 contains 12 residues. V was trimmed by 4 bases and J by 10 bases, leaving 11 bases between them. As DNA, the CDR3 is TGTGCCAGCAGCCTACTAGGACAGGAGCAGTTCTTC. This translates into CASSLLGQEQFF. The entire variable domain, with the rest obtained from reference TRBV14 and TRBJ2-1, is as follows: EAGVTQFPSHSVIEKGQTVTLRCDPISGHDNLYWYRRVMGKEIKFLLHFVKESKQDESGMPNNRFLAERTGGTYSTLKVQPAELEDSGVYFCASSLLGQEQFFGPGTRLTVL.

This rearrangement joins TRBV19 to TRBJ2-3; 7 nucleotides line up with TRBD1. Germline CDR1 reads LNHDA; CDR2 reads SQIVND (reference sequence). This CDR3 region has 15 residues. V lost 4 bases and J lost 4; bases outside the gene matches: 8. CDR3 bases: TGTGCCAGTAGTACCACAGGGGCCCGAGCAGATACGCAGTATTTT. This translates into CASSTTGARADTQYF.

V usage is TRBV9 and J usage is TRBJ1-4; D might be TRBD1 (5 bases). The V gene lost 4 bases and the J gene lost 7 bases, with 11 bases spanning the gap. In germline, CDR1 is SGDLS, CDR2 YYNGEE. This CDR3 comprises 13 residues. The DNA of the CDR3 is TGTGCCAGCAGCAAGGGGCGGCTTGAAAAACTGTTTTTT. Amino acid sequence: CASSKGRLEKLFF. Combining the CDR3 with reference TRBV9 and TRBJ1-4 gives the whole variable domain DSGVTQTPKHLITATGQRVTLRCSPRSGDLSVYWYQQSLDQGLQFLIQYYNGEERAKGNILERFSAQQFPDLHSELNLSSLELGDSALYFCASSKGRLEKLFFGSGTQLSVL.

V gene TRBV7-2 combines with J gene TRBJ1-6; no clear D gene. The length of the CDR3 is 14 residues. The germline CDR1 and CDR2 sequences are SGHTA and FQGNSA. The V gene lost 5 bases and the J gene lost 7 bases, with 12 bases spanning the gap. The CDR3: CASSPKVGNSPLHF. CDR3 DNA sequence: TGTGCCAGCAGCCCGAAGGTGGGGAATTCACCCCTCCACTTT.

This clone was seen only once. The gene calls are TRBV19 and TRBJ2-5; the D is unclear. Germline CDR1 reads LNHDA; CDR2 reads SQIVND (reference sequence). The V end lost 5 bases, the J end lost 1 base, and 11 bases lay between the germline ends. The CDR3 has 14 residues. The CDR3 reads CASSVTVSQETQYF. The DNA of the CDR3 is TGTGCCAGTAGTGTAACAGTGAGCCAAGAGACCCAGTACTTC.

CDR3 loop: CSVGRVSYNEQFF. CDR3 bases: TGCAGCGTTGGCAGGGTTTCCTACAATGAGCAGTTCTTC. The V call is TRBV29-1, the J call TRBJ2-1, with a weak D call TRBD1 (5 bases). Germline V gives CDR1 SQVTM, CDR2 ANQGSEA. There are 13 residues in the CDR3. Trimming shortened V by 4 bases and J by 1 base, and 8 bases separated the two germline ends.

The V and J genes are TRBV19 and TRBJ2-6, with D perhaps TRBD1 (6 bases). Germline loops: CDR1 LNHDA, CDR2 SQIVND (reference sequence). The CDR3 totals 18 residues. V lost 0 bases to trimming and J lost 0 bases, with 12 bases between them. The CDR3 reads CASSIEGRGSSGANVLTF. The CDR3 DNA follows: TGTGCCAGTAGTATAGAGGGCAGGGGAAGCTCTGGGGCCAACGTCCTGACTTTC. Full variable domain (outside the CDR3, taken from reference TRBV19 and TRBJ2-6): DGGITQSPKYLFRKEGQNVTLSCEQNLNHDAMYWYRQDPGQGLRLIYYSQIVNDFQKGDIAEGYSVSREKKESFPLTVTSAQKNPTAFYLCASSIEGRGSSGANVLTFGAGSRLTVL.

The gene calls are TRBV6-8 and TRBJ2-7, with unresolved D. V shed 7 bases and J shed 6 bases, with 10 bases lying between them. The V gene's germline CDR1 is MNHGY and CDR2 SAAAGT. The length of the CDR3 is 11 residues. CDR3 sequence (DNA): TGTGCCAGCACTCATGGTTGCGAGCAGTACTTC. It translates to CASTHGCEQYF.

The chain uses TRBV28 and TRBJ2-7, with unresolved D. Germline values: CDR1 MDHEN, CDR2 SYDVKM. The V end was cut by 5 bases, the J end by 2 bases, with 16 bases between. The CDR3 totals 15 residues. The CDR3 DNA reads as TGTGCCAGCAGTGGAACAGTACCCGACGCCTACGAGCAGTACTTC. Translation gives CASSGTVPDAYEQYF.

Here the CDR3 reads CASSHTGGSGMSNQPQHF. For the CDR3, the DNA is TGTGCCAGCAGCCATACAGGGGGCTCGGGTATGAGCAATCAGCCCCAGCATTTT. The rearrangement joins TRBV7-2 to TRBJ1-5, with 9 bases identical to TRBD1. CDR3 size: 18 residues. Germline V lookup: CDR1 SGHTA, CDR2 FQGNSA. With V trimmed by 5 bases and J by 1 base, 12 bases remained unmatched.

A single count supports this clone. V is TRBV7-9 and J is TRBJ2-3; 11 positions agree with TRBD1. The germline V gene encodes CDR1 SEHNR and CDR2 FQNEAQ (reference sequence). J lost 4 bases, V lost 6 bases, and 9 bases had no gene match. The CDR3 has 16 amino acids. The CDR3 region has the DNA TGTGCCAGCAGTTCTCACCGGGACAGGGGGGCAGATACGCAGTATTTT. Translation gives CASSSHRDRGADTQYF.

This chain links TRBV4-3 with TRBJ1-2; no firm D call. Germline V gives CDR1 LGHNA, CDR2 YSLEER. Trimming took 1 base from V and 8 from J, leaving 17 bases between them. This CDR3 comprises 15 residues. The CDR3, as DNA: TGCGCCAGCAGCCAAGGATGGTCGGCTTTTGGCGGCTACACCTTC. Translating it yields CASSQGWSAFGGYTF.